This TCR beta chain was documented in a study of T cell responses to AZD1222 COVID-19 vaccine. Study details: Some second doses came at about 4 weeks and others at about 12 weeks; these were pooled. Overall study findings and caveats: Within unmutated variant regions lay the reported targets of nearly half of spike-specific TCRs. Clonal diversity may have been underestimated, and the donors were mostly white British, with more females than males. Scientists sampled the repertoires only once the peak T cell response had passed.

The protocol was immunoSEQ multiplex PCR, while the TCRdb copy is restricted to in-frame clones and leaves out a portion. The profile covers 100,000 or so clones, with about 93% appearing a single time and more than 1.5% taken by the ten largest. Worth noting for this clone: Its antigen is still unknown.

Germline V CDR1 and CDR2: SGHRS, YFSETQ. The CDR3 covers 15 residues. Trimming at V came to 0 bases and at J to 4 bases, leaving 5 bases not matched to a gene. This TCR was sampled from an adult in good health. The sample consisted of peripheral blood, taken on day 0 of AZD1222 vaccination. The chain couples TRBV5-1 to TRBJ2-7; 9 bases are shared with TRBD2. CDR3 sequence (DNA): TGCGCCAGCAGCTTGGGAATTAGCGGGAGATACGAGCAGTACTTC. Amino acid sequence: CASSLGISGRYEQYF. The full variable domain, its missing parts supplied by reference TRBV5-1 and TRBJ2-7, is KAGVTQTPRYLIKTRGQQVTLSCSPISGHRSVSWYQQTPGQGLQFLFEYFSETQRNKGNFPGRFSGRQFSNSRSEMNVSTLELGDSALYLCASSLGISGRYEQYFGPGTRLTVT.